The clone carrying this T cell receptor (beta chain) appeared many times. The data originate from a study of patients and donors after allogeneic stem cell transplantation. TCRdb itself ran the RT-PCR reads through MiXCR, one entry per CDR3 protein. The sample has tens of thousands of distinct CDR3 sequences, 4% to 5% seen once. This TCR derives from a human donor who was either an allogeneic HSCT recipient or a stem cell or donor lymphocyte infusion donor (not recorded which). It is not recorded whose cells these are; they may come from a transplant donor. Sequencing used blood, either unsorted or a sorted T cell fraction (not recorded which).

The DNA of the CDR3 is TGTGCCAGCAGTTGGGGACTAGACACCGGGGAGCTGTTTTTT. It translates to CASSWGLDTGELFF. The rearrangement links TRBV28 to TRBJ2-2; TRBD2 matches at 8 bases. The CDR3 spans 14 residues. V trimming: 4 bases; J trimming: 3 bases; junction bases outside the gene matches: 1. Germline CDR1 and CDR2: MDHEN and SYDVKM.